A selection of T cell receptor beta chains follows, all from one sample in a study of CD8 T cells in ankylosing spondylitis. TCRdb passed the 5' RACE reads through MiXCR, listing each CDR3 protein once. The sample comprises some 240,000 distinct CDR3 sequences, roughly a quarter of which are singletons, and roughly 0.67% rests with the top ten. Sequencing was carried out using blood, either unsorted or a sorted T cell fraction (not recorded which). These receptor sequences come from a male donor with ankylosing spondylitis or in good health (not recorded which). CDR3s include the opening cysteine and the closing phenylalanine or tryptophan. A D gene is named only where the DNA matches it firmly. The listing skips clone size in some rows; elsewhere it reads once, few, many or a size class.

j_call d_call clone_size v_call cdr3_aa cdr3_nt
TRBJ2-7 - few TRBV4-1 CASSQDIGGGYREQYF TGCGCCAGCAGCCAAGATATTGGGGGCGGCTATCGCGAGCAGTACTTC
TRBJ2-1 - - TRBV20-1 CSAREASRMNEQFF TGCAGTGCTAGAGAAGCGTCGAGGATGAATGAGCAGTTCTTC
TRBJ2-5 TRBD2 - TRBV12-3/TRBV12-4 CASSPRMSGGTGETQYF TGTGCCAGCAGTCCCAGGATGAGCGGGGGTACGGGTGAGACCCAGTACTTC
TRBJ2-7 - many TRBV14 CASSSPTAYEQYF TGTGCCAGCAGCTCCCCGACAGCCTACGAGCAGTACTTC
TRBJ2-7 - few TRBV7-2 CASSPGTLSYEQYF TGTGCCAGCAGTCCTGGGACGCTTAGCTACGAGCAGTACTTC
TRBJ2-2 TRBD2 - TRBV14 CASSRFPLGLAGGTNTGELFF TGTGCCAGCAGCCGCTTCCCCCTGGGACTAGCGGGGGGAACGAACACCGGGGAGCTGTTTTTT
TRBJ2-1 - - TRBV27 CASSFRASGSYNEQFF TGTGCCAGCAGTTTTCGCGCCTCGGGCTCCTACAATGAGCAGTTCTTC
TRBJ2-6 - many TRBV29-1 CSVARDIDSGANVLTF TGCAGCGTTGCCCGGGACATAGACTCTGGGGCCAACGTCCTGACTTTC
TRBJ1-4 TRBD1 few TRBV18 CASSPTGEREKLFF TGTGCCAGCTCACCGACAGGGGAGCGGGAAAAACTGTTTTTT
TRBJ2-5 - few TRBV6-2/TRBV6-3 CASRPVGWETQYF TGTGCCAGCCGCCCCGTCGGGTGGGAGACCCAGTACTTC
TRBJ2-1 TRBD2 few TRBV20-1 CSATRGGGLSLNEQFF TGCAGTGCGACGAGGGGCGGGGGGCTCTCCCTCAATGAGCAGTTCTTC
TRBJ1-5 - many TRBV4-2 CASSQVDQPQHF TGTGCCAGCAGCCAAGTAGATCAGCCCCAGCATTTT
TRBJ2-1 TRBD1 few TRBV20-1 CSAHRDSVYNEQFF TGCAGTGCCCACCGGGACAGCGTATACAATGAGCAGTTCTTC
TRBJ2-7 - once TRBV15 CATSANLDAFWEQYF TGTGCCACCAGCGCCAACCTCGACGCTTTTTGGGAGCAGTACTTC
TRBJ2-3 TRBD1 - TRBV3-1 CASRPRDRPTDTQYF TGTGCCAGCAGGCCCCGGGACAGACCCACAGATACGCAGTATTTT
TRBJ2-5 TRBD1 - TRBV6-2/TRBV6-3 CASSYGTGNEETQYF TGTGCCAGCAGTTATGGGACAGGGAACGAAGAGACCCAGTACTTC
TRBJ2-7 TRBD2 many TRBV4-1 CASSQAGLIGQGLHEQYF TGCGCCAGCAGCCAAGCGGGACTAATAGGGCAAGGGCTCCACGAGCAGTACTTC
TRBJ2-3 TRBD2 few TRBV20-1 CSARDPRLAGNTDTQYF TGCAGTGCTAGAGATCCCCGACTAGCGGGGAACACAGATACGCAGTATTTT
TRBJ2-7 TRBD2 - TRBV20-1 CSAREINRDYTYEQYF TGCAGTGCCAGAGAGATTAACCGGGACTACACCTACGAGCAGTACTTC
TRBJ2-3 TRBD2 many TRBV9 CASSVIPGGRSDTQYF TGTGCCAGCAGCGTTATTCCGGGGGGGCGGTCAGATACGCAGTATTTT
TRBJ2-3 - - TRBV11-2 CASSLSPQDTQYF TGTGCCAGCAGTTTGAGCCCGCAGGATACGCAGTATTTT
TRBJ1-6 - few TRBV20-1 CSASLGGQSNSPLHF TGCAGTGCTAGTCTCGGGGGCCAATCGAATTCACCCCTCCACTTT
TRBJ2-1 TRBD2 few TRBV20-1 CSARGAGAEIYNEQFF TGCAGTGCGAGGGGAGCGGGGGCCGAAATTTACAATGAGCAGTTCTTC
TRBJ2-3 - - TRBV20-1 CSATGITTDTQYF TGCAGTGCTACTGGGATTACCACAGATACGCAGTATTTT
TRBJ2-1 TRBD1 - TRBV2 CASREDRGRLNEQFF TGTGCCAGCAGGGAGGACAGGGGGCGCCTTAATGAGCAGTTCTTC
TRBJ2-7 - - TRBV12-3/TRBV12-4 CASSLAGKGLFYEQYF TGTGCCAGCAGTTTAGCAGGGAAGGGATTATTCTACGAGCAGTACTTC
TRBJ2-7 - many TRBV28 CASSSGAGYSYEQYF TGTGCCAGCAGTTCCGGGGCAGGATACTCCTACGAGCAGTACTTC
TRBJ2-7 TRBD2 - TRBV20-1 CSPKGPGGSEQYF TGCAGCCCAAAAGGGCCCGGGGGGAGCGAGCAGTACTTC
TRBJ2-5 - few TRBV29-1 CSVAGNQETQYF TGCAGCGTTGCGGGGAATCAAGAGACCCAGTACTTC
TRBJ2-7 TRBD1 few TRBV20-1 CSTALTGGASYEQYF TGCAGCACGGCCCTGACAGGGGGCGCGTCCTACGAGCAGTACTTC
TRBJ2-5 - - TRBV20-1 CSGTPGGQETEYF TGCAGCGGGACCCCGGGGGGCCAAGAGACCGAGTACTTC
TRBJ2-7 TRBD1 - TRBV6-1 CASGNRQGFREQYF TGTGCCAGCGGCAATAGACAGGGATTCCGCGAGCAGTACTTC
TRBJ2-3 - many TRBV4-1 CASSQDSRGDTQYF TGCGCCAGCAGCCAGGATTCGAGGGGAGATACGCAGTATTTT
TRBJ2-1 TRBD2 - TRBV20-1 CSSKVAGGHKQFF TGCAGTTCCAAGGTAGCGGGGGGCCATAAGCAGTTCTTC
TRBJ2-7 - many TRBV4-1 CASSPRAEGLYEQYF TGCGCCAGCAGCCCGAGGGCGGAGGGCCTATACGAGCAGTACTTC
TRBJ2-7 - many TRBV28 CASSLGGSGSYEQYF TGTGCCAGCAGTTTAGGGGGTAGTGGGTCCTACGAGCAGTACTTC
TRBJ2-3 - - TRBV12-3/TRBV12-4 CASAPYGGGTDTQYF TGTGCCAGCGCCCCCTACGGGGGCGGAACAGATACGCAGTATTTT
TRBJ2-7 TRBD1 - TRBV4-2 CASSQAWTGYEQYF TGTGCCAGCAGCCAAGCCTGGACAGGTTACGAGCAGTACTTC
TRBJ2-6 TRBD1 once TRBV2 CASEGRQGARGANVLTF TGTGCCAGCGAGGGAAGACAGGGGGCTCGTGGGGCCAACGTCCTGACTTTC
TRBJ2-7 - few TRBV20-1 CSARDNGRGYSYEQYF TGCAGTGCTAGAGATAATGGCAGGGGCTATTCCTACGAGCAGTACTTC
TRBJ2-3 TRBD2 - TRBV10-3 CAISERGGDTQYF TGTGCCATCAGTGAGCGGGGGGGCGATACGCAGTATTTT
TRBJ1-5 - many TRBV12-3/TRBV12-4 CASKTGKNQPQHF TGTGCCAGCAAAACAGGGAAAAATCAGCCCCAGCATTTT
TRBJ2-1 - - TRBV6-5 CASSYDRSSYNEQFF TGTGCCAGCAGTTACGACAGGAGTTCGTACAATGAGCAGTTCTTC
TRBJ2-3 TRBD2 - TRBV29-1 CSVETGGGTDTQYF TGCAGCGTTGAAACGGGGGGAGGCACAGATACGCAGTATTTT
TRBJ2-3 - - TRBV12-3/TRBV12-4 CASSLWTADTDTQYF TGTGCCAGCAGTTTATGGACAGCTGACACAGATACGCAGTATTTT